The source of this T cell receptor (beta chain) is a study of blood T cell repertoires in COVID-19. Whole-study context: In each case, the material was cDNA or gDNA derived from T cells, B-cell-depleted T cells, or PBMCs.

This clone was seen once. Participant-given clinical history determined each cohort assignment. This table comes from immunoSEQ multiplex PCR, and its TCRdb copy is limited to in-frame clones, with some not included. The data hold roughly 450,000 clones, with 80% to 95% observed a single time. This CDR3 comprises 14 residues. Germline V gives CDR1 MNHEY, CDR2 SMNVEV (reference sequence). Trimming shortened V by 5 bases and J by 14 bases, and 19 bases separated the two germline ends. Sequencing used PBMCs or T cells enriched from blood (not recorded which). This TCR came from a man aged 18 to 29 who had recovered from COVID-19. This rearrangement joins TRBV27 to TRBJ1-6, with a possible D match to TRBD1 (6 bases). The CDR3 DNA is TGTGCCAGCAGTCTGAACAGGGATCAGTTGGCCCTCCACTTT. Encoded protein: CASSLNRDQLALHF.